This is a list of T cell receptor beta chains from one sample in a study of blood T cell repertoires in COVID-19. TCRdb's table, derived via immunoSEQ multiplex PCR, lists solely in-frame clones and lacks some. Of a few hundred thousand clones listed, roughly 87% are singletons. Sequenced sample: peripheral blood. These TCRs come from a woman in her forties who had recovered from COVID-19. The conserved cysteine and the conserved F or W are not part of the CDR3 here. The D gene is left open where the match is weak.

V: TRBV19
J: TRBJ2-2
D: TRBD1
CDR3: ASRGISAGELF

V: TRBV9
J: TRBJ2-2
D: TRBD1
CDR3: ASSSVGQGYTGELF

V: TRBV14
J: TRBJ1-2
D: TRBD1
CDR3: ASSQEWRTGGSYGYT

V: TRBV29-1
J: TRBJ2-3
D: -
CDR3: SVGGSYTDTQY

V: TRBV25-1
J: TRBJ1-3
D: -
CDR3: ASTDSGTIY

V: TRBV6-5
J: TRBJ1-3
D: -
CDR3: ASGDSSGNTIY

V: TRBV5-4
J: TRBJ2-3
D: TRBD1
CDR3: ASSVTGPDTQY

V: TRBV28
J: TRBJ1-2
D: -
CDR3: ASSLPSGTNYGYT

V: TRBV12-3/TRBV12-4
J: TRBJ1-1
D: -
CDR3: ASSFRGRTEAF

V: TRBV7-2
J: TRBJ1-4
D: -
CDR3: ASRGGLFEKLF

V: TRBV5-6
J: TRBJ1-2
D: -
CDR3: ASSALVAEVNYGYT

V: TRBV18
J: TRBJ2-1
D: -
CDR3: ASSPNMGDEQF

V: TRBV9
J: TRBJ2-1
D: TRBD2
CDR3: ASSVDGLAGVLNEQF

V: TRBV5-1
J: TRBJ1-2
D: -
CDR3: ASNPGNTEGYGYT

V: TRBV5-5
J: TRBJ2-1
D: TRBD2
CDR3: ASSLTGGPGEQF

V: TRBV2
J: TRBJ2-5
D: -
CDR3: ASRRQEGLETQY

V: TRBV6-5
J: TRBJ1-2
D: -
CDR3: ASGQSPSGYT